The rows below give T cell receptor beta chains drawn from one sample of a study of blood T cell repertoires in COVID-19. Using immunoSEQ multiplex PCR, the repertoire was profiled, and TCRdb retains in-frame clones only, with some absent. The repertoire holds about 59,000 clones, with around 90% as singletons. Sequencing was carried out using peripheral blood. These receptors were taken from an older man with acute or convalescent COVID-19. Both conserved end residues are trimmed from each CDR3. The D gene is left open where the match is weak. Size tells how often a clone was seen (once, few, many) or the class of an expanded clone, and some rows leave it out.

clone size	V gene	J gene	D gene	CDR3 protein
NA	TRBV5-1	TRBJ2-1	TRBD2	ASSLLAGPYNEQF
NA	TRBV19	TRBJ2-2	TRBD1	ASTIRTGLSGELF
NA	TRBV6-1	TRBJ2-7	TRBD1	ASSARDRDRPYEQY
NA	TRBV6-5	TRBJ1-2	NA	ASSPTGLYGYT
once	TRBV10-2	TRBJ1-2	TRBD1	ASNQGGYGYT
once	TRBV28	TRBJ1-4	NA	ASSDGSRHRVPSEKLF
NA	TRBV5-4	TRBJ1-1	TRBD1	ASSPTGGGYTEAF
once	TRBV19	TRBJ1-2	NA	ASSINRDYGYT
NA	TRBV10-3	TRBJ1-2	TRBD1	AISEGTVYGYT
NA	TRBV6-4	TRBJ2-7	NA	ASSDWAVRRRCYEQY
once	TRBV19	TRBJ2-4	TRBD1	ASSMAGTGGLLNIQY
NA	TRBV19	TRBJ2-1	TRBD1	ASSTQGSPYNEQF
NA	TRBV5-4	TRBJ2-5	TRBD1	ASSRDSLQETQY
NA	TRBV6-6	TRBJ2-7	TRBD1	ASRPGQNSYEQY
NA	TRBV10-3	TRBJ2-7	NA	AISDPGQGETYEQY
NA	TRBV6-1	TRBJ2-7	NA	ASSVTLGRTTWGVYEQY
NA	TRBV29-1	TRBJ1-1	NA	SAGSQGSEAF
NA	TRBV9	TRBJ1-3	TRBD1	ASSGFGTEDGNTIY
NA	TRBV7-2	TRBJ2-3	TRBD2	ASSFGLAGGPGDTQY
once	TRBV9	TRBJ1-2	TRBD1	ASSARTGEGYT
NA	TRBV30	TRBJ2-1	TRBD2	AWILTGGAYNEQF
NA	TRBV30	TRBJ2-5	TRBD2	AWRGAGGSETQY
once	TRBV5-4	TRBJ1-6	NA	ASSLAGDYNSPLH
NA	TRBV11-1	TRBJ2-3	NA	ASSHGSDTQY
NA	TRBV10-2	TRBJ2-7	TRBD1	ASREPGQGVYEQY
NA	TRBV29-1	TRBJ2-5	TRBD2	SFPAGGVLQETQY
once	TRBV23-1	TRBJ1-3	NA	ASSQYPALSGNTIY
NA	TRBV4-1	TRBJ2-7	TRBD2	ASSQELAVSSYEQY